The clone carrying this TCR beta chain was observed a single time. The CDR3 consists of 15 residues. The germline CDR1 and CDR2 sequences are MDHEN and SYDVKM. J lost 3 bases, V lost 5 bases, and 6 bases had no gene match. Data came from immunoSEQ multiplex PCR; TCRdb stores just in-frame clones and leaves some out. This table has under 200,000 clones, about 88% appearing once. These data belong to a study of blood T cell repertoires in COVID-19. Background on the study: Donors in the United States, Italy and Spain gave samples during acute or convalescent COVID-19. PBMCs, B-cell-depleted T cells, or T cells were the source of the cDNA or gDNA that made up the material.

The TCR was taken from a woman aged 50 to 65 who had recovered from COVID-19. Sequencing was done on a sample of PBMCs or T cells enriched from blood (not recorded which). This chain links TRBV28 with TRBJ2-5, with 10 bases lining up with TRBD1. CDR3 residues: CASSGPGQGKETQYF. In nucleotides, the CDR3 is TGTGCCAGCAGTGGGCCGGGACAGGGGAAAGAGACCCAGTACTTC.